Following are 17 T cell receptor beta chains from one sample sequenced in a study of blood T cell repertoires in COVID-19. This table comes from immunoSEQ multiplex PCR, and its TCRdb copy is limited to in-frame clones, with some not included. The table includes 450,000 to 500,000 clones, about nine tenths detected once. Sample: PBMCs or T cells enriched from blood (not recorded which). All receptors come from a woman aged 60-70 years who had recovered from COVID-19.

This clone came up a few times. The rearrangement joins TRBV18 to TRBJ1-2, with D hard to call. The CDR3 covers 14 residues. V shed 5 bases and J shed 4 bases, with 14 bases lying between them. Per the germline V gene, CDR1 is KGHSH and CDR2 is LQKENI. In DNA form, the CDR3 reads TGTGCCAGCTCAGAAAGTCAGGTGCCCTATGGCTACACCTTC. It is translated as CASSESQVPYGYTF.

The V call is TRBV7-9, the J call TRBJ1-2; 7 positions agree with TRBD1. Germline-derived CDR1 and CDR2 are SEHNR and FQNEAQ (reference sequence). V gave up 3 bases and J gave up 8 bases; unmatched junction bases: 15. The CDR3 is 16 amino acids. In DNA, the CDR3 is TGTGCCAGCAGCTTCGAGACGGTTCTGCAGGGGGTAGGCTACACCTTC. The encoded protein is CASSFETVLQGVGYTF.

J is TRBJ2-7 and V is TRBV13; TRBD1 is a possible D gene (6 bases). The CDR3 length is 14 residues. Trimming took 2 bases from V and 2 from J, leaving 10 bases between them. From germline, CDR1 is PRHDT and CDR2 FYEKMQ (reference sequence). The DNA for the CDR3 is TGTGCCAGCAGCTTAAAAGCAGGGGCCTACGAGCAGTACGTC. Protein sequence: CASSLKAGAYEQYV.

The V call is TRBV7-2, the J call TRBJ2-3; 13 bases fit TRBD2. Per germline, CDR1 SGHTA and CDR2 FQGNSA. The CDR3 runs 19 residues. V was pared by 5 bases and J by 5 bases, with 16 bases of the junction left unmatched. In nucleotides, the CDR3 is TGTGCCAGCAGCCGCACTGTTGTTGGACTAGCGGGGGAGGGAGATACGCAGTATTTT. This gives the protein CASSRTVVGLAGEGDTQYF. Full variable domain (outside the CDR3, taken from reference TRBV7-2 and TRBJ2-3): GAGVSQSPSNKVTEKGKDVELRCDPISGHTALYWYRQSLGQGLEFLIYFQGNSAPDKSGLPSDRFSAERTGGSVSTLTIQRTQQEDSAVYLCASSRTVVGLAGEGDTQYFGPGTRLTVL.

This clone appeared a few times. The chain combines TRBV19 with TRBJ1-2; D gene ambiguous. Germline-derived CDR1 and CDR2 are LNHDA and SQIVND (reference sequence). The CDR3 has 12 amino acids. The ends were cut back, 1 base at V and 7 bases at J, with 7 bases in the middle. CDR3 DNA sequence: TGTGCCAGTAGTATAGCGGTCGGTGGCTACACCTTC. Its translation is CASSIAVGGYTF.

This clone occurred a few times. The genes are TRBV6-1 and TRBJ2-7, with D possibly TRBD1 on 6 matching bases. The CDR3 sequence is 15 residues long. The V end was cut by 1 base, the J end by 2 bases, with 12 bases between. Germline V gene sequence: CDR1 MNHNS, CDR2 SASEGT. For the CDR3, the DNA is TGTGCCAGCAGTGAAGTGGCAGGGGATGCCTACGAGCAGTACGTC. Its translation is CASSEVAGDAYEQYV.

CDR3 sequence reads: CASSETVIADNEQFF. CDR3 in DNA: TGTGCCAGTAGTGAGACTGTAATTGCCGACAATGAGCAGTTCTTC. The rearrangement joins TRBV19 to TRBJ2-1, with D hard to call. The CDR3 sequence is 15 residues long. Deletions cut 5 bases from V and 5 bases from J, with 16 bases between. Germline CDR1 reads LNHDA; CDR2 reads SQIVND (reference sequence).

The chain is built from TRBV25-1 and TRBJ2-2; D not resolved. This CDR3 region has 12 residues. Trimming stripped 10 bases from V and 6 bases from J, with 12 bases between. Germline V gene lookup returns CDR1 MGHDK and CDR2 SYGVNS. The CDR3 nucleotides are TGTGCCACCAACCCCGGGTCCGGGGAGCTGTTTTTT. Protein product: CATNPGSGELFF. The full variable domain, its missing parts supplied by reference TRBV25-1 and TRBJ2-2, is EADIYQTPRYLVIGTGKKITLECSQTMGHDKMYWYQQDPGMELHLIHYSYGVNSTEKGDLSSESTVSRIRTEHFPLTLESARPSHTSQYLCATNPGSGELFFGEGSRLTVL.

The CDR3 loop is CASSQGQGASQPQHF. CDR3 coding DNA: TGTGCCAGCAGCCAGGGACAGGGGGCGAGTCAGCCCCAGCATTTT. V usage is TRBV7-2 and J usage is TRBJ1-5, with 12 bases matching TRBD1. The CDR3 sequence is 15 residues long. V lost 5 bases, J lost 6 bases, and 5 bases stayed unmatched. The germline V gene encodes CDR1 SGHTA and CDR2 FQGNSA.

V is TRBV6-1 and J is TRBJ2-2; D unclear. This CDR3 is built from 14 residues. V shed 2 bases and J shed 4 bases, with 8 bases lying between them. Germline V lookup: CDR1 MNHNS, CDR2 SASEGT. This CDR3 is CASSELQFTGELFF. The CDR3 bases are TGTGCCAGCAGTGAATTACAGTTCACCGGGGAGCTGTTTTTT.

This chain joins TRBV6-5 and TRBJ1-5; unclear D gene. V shed 6 bases and J shed 4 bases, with 10 bases lying between them. Germline loops: CDR1 MNHEY, CDR2 SVGAGI. The CDR3 runs 13 residues. The CDR3 loop reads CASRTASNQPQHF. The CDR3 DNA follows: TGTGCCAGCAGAACAGCCTCTAATCAGCCCCAGCATTTT.

The V and J genes are TRBV6-5 and TRBJ2-7, with 9 bases fitting TRBD1. Germline V CDR1 and CDR2: MNHEY, SVGAGI. The CDR3 runs to 14 residues. Trimming at V came to 5 bases and at J to 2 bases, leaving 4 bases not matched to a gene. The CDR3, as DNA: TGTGCCAGCAGTCAGACAGGGGGACCCTACGAGCAGTACGTC. As protein: CASSQTGGPYEQYV.

This sequence joins TRBV5-1 and TRBJ2-1; D ambiguous. The CDR3 covers 16 residues. Germline V gene lookup returns CDR1 SGHRS and CDR2 YFSETQ. Trimming left V 0 bases short and J 0 bases short, with 10 bases between. The CDR3 here is CASSLGALSSYNEQFF. Here the CDR3 DNA reads TGCGCCAGCAGCTTGGGGGCCCTGAGCTCCTACAATGAGCAGTTCTTC.

This sequence joins TRBV11-3 and TRBJ1-1; TRBD1 is a possible D gene (6 bases). This CDR3 comprises 15 residues. CDR1 is SGHNT and CDR2 is YENEEA in the germline V gene. Deletions cut 2 bases from V and 1 base from J, with 11 bases between. The DNA of the CDR3 is TGTGCCAGCAGCTTACAGGGGTTTCCGAACACTGAAGCTTTCTTT. Amino acids: CASSLQGFPNTEAFF.

This chain connects TRBV18 to TRBJ2-7, with TRBD1 matching over 12 bases. V gave up 8 bases and J gave up 7 bases; unmatched junction bases: 9. The germline V gene encodes CDR1 KGHSH and CDR2 LQKENI. The CDR3 covers 14 residues. In DNA form, the CDR3 reads TGTGCCAGCGCCGGGACAGGGGGCCCTGGGGAGCAGTACTTC. It codes for CASAGTGGPGEQYF.

CDR3 DNA: TGTGCCAGCTCACCACCGAACAGTGATGGCTACACCTTC. Encoded protein: CASSPPNSDGYTF. J is TRBJ1-2 and V is TRBV18; D is unresolved. In germline, CDR1 is KGHSH, CDR2 LQKENI. This CDR3 region has 13 residues. V was trimmed by 0 bases and J by 6 bases, leaving 8 bases between them.

The chain combines TRBV5-8 with TRBJ1-2; D is possibly TRBD1 (5 bases). V shed 9 bases and J shed 3 bases, with 27 bases lying between them. The CDR3 is 17 residues long. The germline V gene encodes CDR1 SGHTS and CDR2 YDEGEE. CDR3 region: CATGPVLLSRGDYGYTF. The DNA of the CDR3 is TGTGCCACGGGTCCCGTTTTACTAAGTCGGGGGGACTATGGCTACACCTTC.